Given below is one TCR beta chain in context. The antigen remains unidentified. Time point indicated: week 11, during vaccination. What each vaccine dose contained was 300 ug of mutant IDH1 20-mer peptide, accompanied by topical imiquimod. Method: immunoSEQ multiplex PCR; TCRdb's copy keeps in-frame clones and lacks some. The profile shows 50,000 to 60,000 clones, roughly 90% of them singletons. Trimming cost V 1 base and J 7 bases; bases outside gene matches: 7. In germline, CDR1 is SGHVS, CDR2 FQNEAQ. This CDR3 region has 15 residues. This sample was taken from a study of a mutant IDH1 vaccine in newly diagnosed glioma.

The material sequenced was PBMCs, taken from a glioma patient whose treatment included an IDH1 peptide vaccine. The receptor comes from a man aged 45-65 years with glioma. The rearrangement links TRBV7-8 to TRBJ2-7, with 10 positions matching TRBD2. This CDR3 reads CASSLEMGAGGEQYF. The DNA of the CDR3 is TGTGCCAGCAGCTTAGAGATGGGAGCGGGAGGGGAGCAGTACTTC. Full variable domain (remainder filled in from reference TRBV7-8 and TRBJ2-7): GAGVSQSPRYKVAKRGQDVALRCDPISGHVSLFWYQQALGQGPEFLTYFQNEAQLDKSGLPSDRFFAERPEGSVSTLKIQRTQQEDSAVYLCASSLEMGAGGEQYFGPGTRLTVT.